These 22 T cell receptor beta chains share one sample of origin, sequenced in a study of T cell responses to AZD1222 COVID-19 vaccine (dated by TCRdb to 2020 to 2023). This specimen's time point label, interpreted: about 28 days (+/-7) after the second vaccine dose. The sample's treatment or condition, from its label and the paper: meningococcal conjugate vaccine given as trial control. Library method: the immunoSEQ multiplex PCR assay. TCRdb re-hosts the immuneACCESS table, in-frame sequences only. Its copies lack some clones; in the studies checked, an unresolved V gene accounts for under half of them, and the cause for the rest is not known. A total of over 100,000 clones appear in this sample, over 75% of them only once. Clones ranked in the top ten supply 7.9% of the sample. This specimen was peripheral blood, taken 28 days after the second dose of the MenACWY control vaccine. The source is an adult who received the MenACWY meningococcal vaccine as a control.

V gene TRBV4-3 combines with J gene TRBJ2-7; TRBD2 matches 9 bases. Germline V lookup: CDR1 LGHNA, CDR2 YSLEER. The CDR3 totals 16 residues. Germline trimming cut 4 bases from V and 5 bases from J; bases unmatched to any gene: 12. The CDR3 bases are TGCGCCAGCAGCCCGTGGGCTAGCGGGAATCGCCACGAGCAGTACTTC. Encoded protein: CASSPWASGNRHEQYF.

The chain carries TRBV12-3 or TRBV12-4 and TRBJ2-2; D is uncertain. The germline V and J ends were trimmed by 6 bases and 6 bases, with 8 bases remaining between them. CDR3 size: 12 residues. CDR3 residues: CASRLSSGELFF. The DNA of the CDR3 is TGTGCCAGCAGGCTTAGCTCCGGGGAGCTGTTTTTT.

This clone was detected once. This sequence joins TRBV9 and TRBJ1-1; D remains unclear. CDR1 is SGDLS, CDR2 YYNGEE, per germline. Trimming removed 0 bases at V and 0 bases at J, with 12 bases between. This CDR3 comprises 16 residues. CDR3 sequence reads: CASSVVSGAMNTEAFF. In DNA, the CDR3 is TGTGCCAGCAGCGTAGTGTCAGGAGCTATGAACACTGAAGCTTTCTTT. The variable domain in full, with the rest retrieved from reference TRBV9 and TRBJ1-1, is DSGVTQTPKHLITATGQRVTLRCSPRSGDLSVYWYQQSLDQGLQFLIQYYNGEERAKGNILERFSAQQFPDLHSELNLSSLELGDSALYFCASSVVSGAMNTEAFFGQGTRLTVV.

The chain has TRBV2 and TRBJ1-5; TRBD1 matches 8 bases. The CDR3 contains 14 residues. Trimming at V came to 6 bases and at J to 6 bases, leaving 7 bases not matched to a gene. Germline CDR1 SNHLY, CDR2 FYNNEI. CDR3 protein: CASSWQGASQPQHF. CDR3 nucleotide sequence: TGTGCCAGCAGCTGGCAGGGGGCTAGTCAGCCCCAGCATTTT. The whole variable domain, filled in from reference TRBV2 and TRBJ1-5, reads EPEVTQTPSHQVTQMGQEVILRCVPISNHLYFYWYRQILGQKVEFLVSFYNNEISEKSEIFDDQFSVERPDGSNFTLKIRSTKLEDSAMYFCASSWQGASQPQHFGDGTRLSIL.

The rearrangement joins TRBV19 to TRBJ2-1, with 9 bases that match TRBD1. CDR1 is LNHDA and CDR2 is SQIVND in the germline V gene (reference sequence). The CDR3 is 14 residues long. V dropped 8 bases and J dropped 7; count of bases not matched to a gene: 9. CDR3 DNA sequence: TGTGCCAGTCGAGCGGGACAGGGTACAAATGAGCAGTTCTTC. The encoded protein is CASRAGQGTNEQFF.

The CDR3 sequence: CASLRIPGTPGPQHF. CDR3 coding DNA: TGTGCCAGTCTAAGAATCCCAGGGACCCCCGGGCCCCAGCATTTT. This rearrangement joins TRBV6-5 to TRBJ1-5, with D tentatively TRBD1 (5 bases). CDR1 is MNHEY and CDR2 is SVGAGI in the germline V gene. V was cut by 9 bases and J by 9 bases, with 24 bases left in between. This CDR3 comprises 15 residues.

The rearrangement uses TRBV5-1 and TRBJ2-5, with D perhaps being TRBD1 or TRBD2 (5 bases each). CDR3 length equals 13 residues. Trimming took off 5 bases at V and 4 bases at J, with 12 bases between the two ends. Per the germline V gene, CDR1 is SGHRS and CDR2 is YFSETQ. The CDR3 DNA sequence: TGCGCCAGCAGTCCGTCCGGGGCAGAGACCCAGTACTTC. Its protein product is CASSPSGAETQYF.

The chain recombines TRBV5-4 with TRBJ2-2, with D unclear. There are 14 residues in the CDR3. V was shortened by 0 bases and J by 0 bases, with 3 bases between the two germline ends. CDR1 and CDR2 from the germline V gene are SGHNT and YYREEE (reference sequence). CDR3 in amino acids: CASSLDPNTGELFF. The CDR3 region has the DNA TGTGCCAGCAGCTTGGACCCGAACACCGGGGAGCTGTTTTTT.

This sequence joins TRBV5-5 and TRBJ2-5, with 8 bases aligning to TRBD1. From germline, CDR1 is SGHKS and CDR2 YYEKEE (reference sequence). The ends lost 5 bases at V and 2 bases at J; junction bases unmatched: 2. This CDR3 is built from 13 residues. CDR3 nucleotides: TGTGCCAGCAGTAGACAGGGGCAAGAGACCCAGTACTTC. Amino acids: CASSRQGQETQYF.

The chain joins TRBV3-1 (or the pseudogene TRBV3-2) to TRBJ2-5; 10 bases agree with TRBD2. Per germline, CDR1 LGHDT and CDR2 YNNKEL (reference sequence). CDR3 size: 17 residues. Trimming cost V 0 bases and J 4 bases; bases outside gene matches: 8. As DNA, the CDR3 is TGTGCCAGCAGCCAAGATAAGCGGGGGGGCTTTTCAGAGACCCAGTACTTC. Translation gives CASSQDKRGGFSETQYF.

This CDR3 is CSASPGWGMNTEAFF. In DNA, the CDR3 is TGCAGCGCCTCACCAGGCTGGGGAATGAACACTGAAGCTTTCTTT. The chain links TRBV29-1 to TRBJ1-1; unclear D gene. Germline V gives CDR1 SQVTM, CDR2 ANQGSEA. Trimming took off 7 bases at V and 0 bases at J, with 18 bases between the two ends. The CDR3 runs to 15 residues.

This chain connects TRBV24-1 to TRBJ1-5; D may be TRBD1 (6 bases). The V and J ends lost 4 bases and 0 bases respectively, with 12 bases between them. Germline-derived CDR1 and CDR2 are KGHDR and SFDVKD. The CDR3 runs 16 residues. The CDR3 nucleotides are TGTGCCACCAGTGACTACAGGGAGGGTAGCAATCAGCCCCAGCATTTT. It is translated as CATSDYREGSNQPQHF.

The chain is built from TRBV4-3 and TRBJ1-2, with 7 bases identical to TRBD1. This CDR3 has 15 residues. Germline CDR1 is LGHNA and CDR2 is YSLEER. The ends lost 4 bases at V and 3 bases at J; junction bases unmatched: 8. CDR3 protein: CASSRDPQGDYGYTF. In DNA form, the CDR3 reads TGCGCCAGCAGCCGAGATCCCCAGGGGGACTATGGCTACACCTTC.

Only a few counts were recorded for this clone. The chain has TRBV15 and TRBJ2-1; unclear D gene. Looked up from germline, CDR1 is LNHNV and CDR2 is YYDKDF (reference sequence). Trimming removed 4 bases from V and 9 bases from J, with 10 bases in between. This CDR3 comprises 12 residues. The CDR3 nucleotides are TGTGCCACCAGCAAACCAGGTATTGAGCAGTTCTTC. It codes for CATSKPGIEQFF.

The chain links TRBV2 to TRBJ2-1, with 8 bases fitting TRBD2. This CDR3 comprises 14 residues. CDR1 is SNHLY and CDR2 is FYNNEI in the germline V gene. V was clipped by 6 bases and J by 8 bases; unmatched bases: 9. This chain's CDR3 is CASRRGGRWDEQFF. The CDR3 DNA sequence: TGTGCCAGCAGACGGGGGGGCCGCTGGGATGAGCAGTTCTTC.

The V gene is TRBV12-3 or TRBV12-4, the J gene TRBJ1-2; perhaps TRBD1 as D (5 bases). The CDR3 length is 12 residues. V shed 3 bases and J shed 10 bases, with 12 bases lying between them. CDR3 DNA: TGTGCCAGCAGTTTTGAAGGGGCGGTCTACACCTTC. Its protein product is CASSFEGAVYTF.

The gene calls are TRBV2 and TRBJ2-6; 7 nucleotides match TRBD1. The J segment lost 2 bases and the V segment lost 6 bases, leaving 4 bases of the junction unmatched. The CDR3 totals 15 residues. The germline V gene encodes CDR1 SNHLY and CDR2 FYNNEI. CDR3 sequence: CASSDRVPGANVLTF. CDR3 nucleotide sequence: TGTGCCAGCAGCGACAGGGTCCCTGGGGCCAACGTCCTGACTTTC.

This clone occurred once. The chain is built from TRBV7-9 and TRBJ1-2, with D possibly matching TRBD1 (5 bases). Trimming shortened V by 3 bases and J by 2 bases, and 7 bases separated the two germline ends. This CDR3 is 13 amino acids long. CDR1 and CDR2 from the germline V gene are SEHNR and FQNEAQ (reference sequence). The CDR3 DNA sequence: TGTGCCAGCAGCTTTGGGGGGAACTATGGCTACACCTTC. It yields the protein CASSFGGNYGYTF. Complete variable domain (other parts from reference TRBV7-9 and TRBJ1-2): DTGVSQNPRHKITKRGQNVTFRCDPISEHNRLYWYRQTLGQGPEFLTYFQNEAQLEKSRLLSDRFSAERPKGSFSTLEIQRTEQGDSAMYLCASSFGGNYGYTFGSGTRLTVV.

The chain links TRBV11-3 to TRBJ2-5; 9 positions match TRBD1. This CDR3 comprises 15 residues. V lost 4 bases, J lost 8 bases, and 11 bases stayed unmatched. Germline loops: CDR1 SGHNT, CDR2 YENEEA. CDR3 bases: TGTGCCAGCAGCTCTAGTGGGCGGACAGGGGCCACCCAGTACTTC. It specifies CASSSSGRTGATQYF.

For the CDR3, the DNA is TGTGCCAGTAGCTGGACAGGAAATCAGCCCCAGCATTTT. Protein: CASSWTGNQPQHF. The V call is TRBV19, the J call TRBJ1-5, with 7 bases identical to TRBD1. J was trimmed by 4 bases and V by 6 bases; bases with no gene match: 3. Germline-derived CDR1 and CDR2 are LNHDA and SQIVND (reference sequence). CDR3 length: 13 amino acids.

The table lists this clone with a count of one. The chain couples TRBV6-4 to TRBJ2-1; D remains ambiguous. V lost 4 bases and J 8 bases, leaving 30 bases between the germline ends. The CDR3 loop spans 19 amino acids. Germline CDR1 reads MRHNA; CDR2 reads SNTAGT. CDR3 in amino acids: CASSARALSEGLGRYEQFF. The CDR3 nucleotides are TGTGCCAGCAGTGCCCGTGCCCTTTCCGAAGGCCTAGGAAGGTATGAGCAGTTCTTC.

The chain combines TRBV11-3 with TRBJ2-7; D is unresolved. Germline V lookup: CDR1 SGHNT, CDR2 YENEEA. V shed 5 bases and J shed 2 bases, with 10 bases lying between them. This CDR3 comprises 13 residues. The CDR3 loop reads CASSAPSTYEQYF. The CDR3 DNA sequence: TGTGCCAGCAGCGCACCTTCGACCTACGAGCAGTACTTC.